Here is one T cell receptor (beta chain) with its context. The antigen remains unidentified. The table came from immunoSEQ multiplex PCR; TCRdb's copy has only in-frame clones and leaves some out. The sample records 90,000 to 120,000 clones, around 91% being singletons. This specimen belongs to a study of T cell responses to AZD1222 COVID-19 vaccine. General study findings and limits: Spike-specific TCR breadth rose after two AZD1222 doses, and depth rose as well. Of the AZD1222 recipients, only five to seven were seropositive at baseline.

After removal of 5 bases from V and 0 bases from J, the junction contained 13 bases not matched to a gene. Germline CDR1 reads SGHTA; CDR2 reads FQGNSA. The CDR3 covers 18 residues. The rearrangement uses TRBV7-2 and TRBJ1-3, with 7 bases identical to TRBD1. The sequence was collected from an adult in good health. The sample here was peripheral blood, taken on day 0 of AZD1222 vaccination. The CDR3 protein is CASSRVAGGGISGNTIYF. CDR3 sequence (DNA): TGTGCCAGCAGCCGGGTGGCAGGGGGTGGAATCTCTGGAAACACCATATATTTT. Full variable domain (remainder filled in from reference TRBV7-2 and TRBJ1-3): GAGVSQSPSNKVTEKGKDVELRCDPISGHTALYWYRQSLGQGLEFLIYFQGNSAPDKSGLPSDRFSAERTGGSVSTLTIQRTQQEDSAVYLCASSRVAGGGISGNTIYFGEGSWLTVV.